The 25 T cell receptor beta chains in this list originate from one sample, sequenced in a study of cytomegalovirus exposure and HLA in healthy donors. Use of 60 Vbeta and 13 Jbeta primers characterized the PCR. Profiling relied on immunoSEQ multiplex PCR, and the TCRdb table lists in-frame clones only, not all of them. The sample lists about 70,000 clones; roughly 74% were seen once. Sequenced input: PBMCs. These receptors were obtained from a woman in her fifties or sixties in good health and CMV-seropositive.

V gene TRBV7-8 combines with J gene TRBJ1-1; 7 nucleotides match TRBD1. The CDR3 has 14 residues. The V and J ends lost 5 bases and 5 bases, in that order; junction bases with no gene match: 8. The V gene's germline CDR1 is SGHVS and CDR2 FQNEAQ. CDR3 coding DNA: TGTGCCAGCAGCCCGCGGACAGGCATTACTGAAGCTTTCTTT. Amino acid sequence: CASSPRTGITEAFF.

The chain couples TRBV5-1 to TRBJ1-1; no clear D. CDR1 is SGHRS and CDR2 is YFSETQ in the germline V gene. V was shortened by 4 bases and J by 1 base, with 11 bases between the two germline ends. CDR3 length: 14 residues. As DNA, the CDR3 is TGCGCCAGCAGCACCGACGGGAGGAACACTGAAGCTTTCTTT. Translated: CASSTDGRNTEAFF. Full variable domain (outside the CDR3, taken from reference TRBV5-1 and TRBJ1-1): KAGVTQTPRYLIKTRGQQVTLSCSPISGHRSVSWYQQTPGQGLQFLFEYFSETQRNKGNFPGRFSGRQFSNSRSEMNVSTLELGDSALYLCASSTDGRNTEAFFGQGTRLTVV.

V usage is TRBV28 and J usage is TRBJ2-5; 11 nucleotides match TRBD2. J gave up 5 bases and V 7 bases, and 6 bases lay outside the gene matches. The CDR3 is 14 amino acids. CDR1 MDHEN and CDR2 SYDVKM come from the germline V gene. CDR3 sequence: CASKTSGSWETQYF. The CDR3 DNA follows: TGTGCCAGCAAAACTAGCGGGAGCTGGGAGACCCAGTACTTC.

This clone was detected a few times. V is TRBV18 and J is TRBJ1-1; the D is unclear. Trimming cost V 8 bases and J 1 base, with 11 bases left between them. The CDR3 has 13 amino acids. CDR1 is KGHSH and CDR2 is LQKENI in the germline V gene. CDR3 in DNA: TGTGCCAGCCAACCCCAGGAGAACACTGAAGCTTTCTTT. Its protein product is CASQPQENTEAFF.

Concerning this clone itself: One end of the junction fails to match germline, which may point to a read error. The V call is TRBV5-1, the J call TRBJ1-1; D gene uncertain. The germline V gene has CDR1 SGHRS and CDR2 YFSETQ. The CDR3 consists of 13 residues. CDR3 sequence reads: CASSSIMNTEAFF. The CDR3 nucleotides read TGCGCCAGCAGTTCGATCATGAACACCGAAGCTTTCTTT.

The rearrangement joins TRBV6-6 to TRBJ1-5; D not resolved. V lost 7 bases and J 0 bases, leaving 16 bases between the germline ends. Per the germline V gene, CDR1 is MNHNY and CDR2 is SVGAGI (reference sequence). The CDR3 has 16 amino acids. The CDR3 loop reads CASTSRGGISNQPQHF. DNA for the CDR3: TGTGCCAGCACCTCAAGAGGCGGGATTAGCAATCAGCCCCAGCATTTT.

As concerns this clone: The sample has other DNA sequences that encode this CDR3 too. The CDR3 here is CASSESRNTEAFF. The CDR3 region has the DNA TGTGCCAGCAGTGAGTCCCGGAACACTGAAGCTTTCTTT. The V call is TRBV25-1, the J call TRBJ1-1, with unresolved D. Germline CDR1 reads MGHDK; CDR2 reads SYGVNS. Trimming stripped 3 bases from V and 1 base from J, with 6 bases between. CDR3 length: 13 residues.

In DNA, the CDR3 is TGTGCCAGCAGCTCGGGGACTAGCGGGAGGGCCCACATCGATACGCAGTATTTT. Its translation: CASSSGTSGRAHIDTQYF. J is TRBJ2-3 and V is TRBV9; 16 bases agree with TRBD2. Germline V gene sequence: CDR1 SGDLS, CDR2 YYNGEE. The ends lost 4 bases at V and 6 bases at J; junction bases unmatched: 11. CDR3 length: 18 residues.

This clone was seen more than once but under ten times. The chain joins TRBV30 to TRBJ2-1, with no clear D. V dropped 0 bases and J dropped 3 bases, with 9 bases sitting between them. CDR1 and CDR2 from the germline V gene are GTSNPN and SVGIG (reference sequence). The CDR3 is 14 residues long. The CDR3 loop reads CAWSVGSSYNEQFF. In DNA, the CDR3 is TGTGCCTGGAGTGTGGGTAGCAGCTACAATGAGCAGTTCTTC.

This chain connects TRBV9 to TRBJ1-1; D unresolved. In germline, CDR1 is SGDLS, CDR2 YYNGEE. The CDR3 is made up of 14 amino acids. Trimming left V 6 bases short and J 5 bases short, with 17 bases between. CDR3 sequence: CASNQRGYGTEAFF. Written as DNA, the CDR3 is TGTGCCAGCAACCAGCGAGGGTACGGGACTGAAGCTTTCTTT. The full variable domain, in which reference TRBV9 and TRBJ1-1 provide the parts outside the CDR3, is DSGVTQTPKHLITATGQRVTLRCSPRSGDLSVYWYQQSLDQGLQFLIQYYNGEERAKGNILERFSAQQFPDLHSELNLSSLELGDSALYFCASNQRGYGTEAFFGQGTRLTVV.

This clone was picked up a small number of times. The gene calls are TRBV6-5 and TRBJ2-3; TRBD1 matches at 9 bases. The CDR3 has 15 amino acids. Trimming at V came to 5 bases and at J to 6 bases, leaving 9 bases not matched to a gene. CDR1 MNHEY and CDR2 SVGAGI come from the germline V gene. The CDR3, as DNA: TGTGCCAGCAGTAAACCGGGACAGGGCAGGGATACGCAGTATTTT. It specifies CASSKPGQGRDTQYF.

The CDR3 DNA sequence: TGTGCCAGCAGTAAACAGGGTATAGATGGCTACACCTTC. This codes for CASSKQGIDGYTF. The chain combines TRBV7-9 with TRBJ1-2; TRBD1 is a possible D gene (6 bases). V gave up 6 bases and J gave up 6 bases, with 14 bases separating them. The CDR3 spans 13 residues. Per germline, CDR1 SEHNR and CDR2 FQNEAQ (reference sequence).

This chain joins TRBV30 and TRBJ1-6; D is ambiguous. CDR3 size: 13 residues. Germline V gene lookup returns CDR1 GTSNPN and CDR2 SVGIG (reference sequence). Trimming removed 2 bases at V and 10 bases at J, with 12 bases between. CDR3 nucleotides: TGTGCCTGGAGTCAAGGGCGCGGGTCACCCCTCCACTTT. Translation: CAWSQGRGSPLHF.

The CDR3 region has the DNA TGTGCCAGCAGTTTTTCTAACTACGAGCAGTACTTC. As protein: CASSFSNYEQYF. The chain is built from TRBV28 and TRBJ2-7; no reliable D call. The CDR3 length is 12 residues. With 3 bases removed from V and 3 bases from J, the gap between germline ends came to 6 bases. CDR1 and CDR2 from the germline V gene are MDHEN and SYDVKM.

The chain links TRBV25-1 to TRBJ2-7, with D perhaps matching TRBD2 (6 bases). This CDR3 spans 14 amino acids. Trimming pared 4 bases from V and 0 bases from J, leaving 10 bases between. Germline CDR1 reads MGHDK; CDR2 reads SYGVNS. In nucleotides, the CDR3 is TGTGCCAGCAGTGTGGGACTCAGCTCCTACGAGCAGTACTTC. Translated: CASSVGLSSYEQYF.

The chain recombines TRBV4-1 with TRBJ1-3; D perhaps matches TRBD1 (6 bases). V was clipped by 3 bases and J by 7 bases, with 16 bases between them. This CDR3 region has 15 residues. The germline V gene encodes CDR1 MGHRA and CDR2 YSYEKL. The CDR3: CASSQGDTWTNTIYF. In nucleotides, the CDR3 is TGCGCCAGCAGCCAGGGGGACACCTGGACTAACACCATATATTTT.

This clone was observed a single time. The chain links TRBV18 to TRBJ2-1; TRBD1 matches at 8 bases. Germline loops: CDR1 KGHSH, CDR2 LQKENI. With V trimmed by 6 bases and J by 7 bases, 8 bases remained unmatched. The CDR3 sequence is 14 residues long. CDR3 sequence reads: CASSKTGEVNEQFF. The CDR3 DNA is TGTGCCAGCTCCAAGACAGGGGAGGTAAATGAGCAGTTCTTC.

The chain has TRBV7-9 and TRBJ2-3, with TRBD2 identical over 10 bases. The CDR3 is 16 amino acids. V dropped 1 base and J dropped 0; count of bases not matched to a gene: 1. CDR1 SEHNR and CDR2 FQNEAQ come from the germline V gene (reference sequence). The CDR3 DNA reads TGTGCCAGCAGCTTAGGAGCGGGGGGGAGCACAGATACGCAGTATTTT. Translation: CASSLGAGGSTDTQYF.

The chain links TRBV7-8 to TRBJ2-1, with 8 bases fitting TRBD1. This CDR3 has 14 residues. Germline V gene sequence: CDR1 SGHVS, CDR2 FQNEAQ. V gave up 5 bases and J gave up 7 bases; unmatched junction bases: 7. CDR3 DNA sequence: TGTGCCAGCAGCCCGGCGGACAGGGAAAATGAGCAGTTCTTC. Its translation is CASSPADRENEQFF. Supplemented by reference TRBV7-8 and TRBJ2-1, the full variable domain reads GAGVSQSPRYKVAKRGQDVALRCDPISGHVSLFWYQQALGQGPEFLTYFQNEAQLDKSGLPSDRFFAERPEGSVSTLKIQRTQQEDSAVYLCASSPADRENEQFFGPGTRLTVL.

The chain couples TRBV19 to TRBJ2-6; D unresolved. The CDR3 extends over 14 amino acids. Trimming took off 5 bases at V and 0 bases at J, with 5 bases between the two ends. Germline V gene lookup returns CDR1 LNHDA and CDR2 SQIVND (reference sequence). CDR3 region: CASSFFSGANVLTF. The DNA for the CDR3 is TGTGCCAGTAGTTTCTTCTCTGGGGCCAACGTCCTGACTTTC.

The rearrangement links TRBV7-2 to TRBJ2-7, with 10 bases matching TRBD2. Trimming removed 5 bases from V and 4 bases from J; junction bases left unmatched: 5. The CDR3 is 14 residues long. The germline V gene encodes CDR1 SGHTA and CDR2 FQGNSA. CDR3: CASSPRTSGYEQYF. DNA for the CDR3: TGTGCCAGCAGCCCCCGGACTAGCGGATACGAGCAGTACTTC.

This rearrangement joins TRBV19 to TRBJ1-6, with TRBD1 matching 7 bases. The CDR3 length is 13 residues. Germline V gene lookup returns CDR1 LNHDA and CDR2 SQIVND (reference sequence). Trimming at V came to 8 bases and at J to 7 bases, leaving 5 bases not matched to a gene. The CDR3 is CASRDSRNSPLHF. CDR3 DNA: TGTGCCAGTCGGGACAGCCGGAATTCACCCCTCCACTTT.

This clone was counted between two and nine times. A single base is all that separates this from a far larger clone, so a read error is likely. The sample contains more than one DNA sequence encoding this CDR3. The V call is TRBV9, the J call TRBJ1-6, with a tentative D call TRBD1 (5 bases). The CDR3 is 12 amino acids. Per germline, CDR1 SGDLS and CDR2 YYNGEE. CDR3 DNA sequence: TGTGCCAGCGGGGCGCCTAATTCACCGCTCCACTTT. It translates to CASGAPNSPLHF.

The chain couples TRBV6-4 to TRBJ2-5; 14 bases are shared with TRBD2. Trimming cost V 6 bases and J 5 bases; bases outside gene matches: 11. The germline V gene encodes CDR1 MRHNA and CDR2 SNTAGT. The CDR3 is made up of 17 amino acids. CDR3 coding DNA: TGTGCCAGCAGCTCCGGGACTAGCGGGAGAGAGGGGGAGACCCAGTACTTC. It translates to CASSSGTSGREGETQYF.

CDR3 residues: CASSAGTSGGPGAETQYF. CDR3 DNA sequence: TGTGCCAGCAGCGCCGGGACTAGCGGGGGTCCGGGGGCTGAGACCCAGTACTTC. The J gene is TRBJ2-5, the V gene TRBV7-3, with 14 bases matching TRBD2. Germline loops: CDR1 SGHTA, CDR2 FQGTGA. The trim removed 5 bases at V and 5 bases at J, leaving 13 bases unmatched. The CDR3 is made up of 18 amino acids.